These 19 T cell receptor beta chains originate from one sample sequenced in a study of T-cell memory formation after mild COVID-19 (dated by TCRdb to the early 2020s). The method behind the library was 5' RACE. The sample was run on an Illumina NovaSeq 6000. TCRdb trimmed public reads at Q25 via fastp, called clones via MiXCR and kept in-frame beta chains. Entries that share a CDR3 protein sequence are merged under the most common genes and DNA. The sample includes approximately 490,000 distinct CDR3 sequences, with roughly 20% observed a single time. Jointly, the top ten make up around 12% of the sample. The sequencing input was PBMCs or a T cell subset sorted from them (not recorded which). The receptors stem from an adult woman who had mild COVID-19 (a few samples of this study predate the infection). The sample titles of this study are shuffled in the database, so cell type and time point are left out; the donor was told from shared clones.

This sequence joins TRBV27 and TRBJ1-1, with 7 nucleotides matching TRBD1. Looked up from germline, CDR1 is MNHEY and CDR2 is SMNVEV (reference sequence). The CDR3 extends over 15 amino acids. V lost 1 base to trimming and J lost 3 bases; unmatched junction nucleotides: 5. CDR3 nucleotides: TGTGCCAGCAGTTTATTTGGGACAGTAGACACTGAAGCTTTCTTT. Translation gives CASSLFGTVDTEAFF.

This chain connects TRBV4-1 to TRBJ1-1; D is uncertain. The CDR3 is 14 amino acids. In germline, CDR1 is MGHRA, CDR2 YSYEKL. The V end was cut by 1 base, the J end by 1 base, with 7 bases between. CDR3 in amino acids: CASSQGRWNTEAFF. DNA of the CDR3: TGCGCCAGCAGCCAAGGTAGGTGGAACACTGAAGCTTTCTTT.

The CDR3 here is CASRSWDNAYTGELFF. In DNA, the CDR3 is TGTGCCAGCAGATCCTGGGACAACGCTTACACCGGGGAGCTGTTTTTT. J is TRBJ2-2 and V is TRBV12-3 or TRBV12-4, with D possibly matching TRBD1 (6 bases). V dropped 6 bases and J dropped 3 bases, with 17 bases sitting between them. The CDR3 covers 16 residues.

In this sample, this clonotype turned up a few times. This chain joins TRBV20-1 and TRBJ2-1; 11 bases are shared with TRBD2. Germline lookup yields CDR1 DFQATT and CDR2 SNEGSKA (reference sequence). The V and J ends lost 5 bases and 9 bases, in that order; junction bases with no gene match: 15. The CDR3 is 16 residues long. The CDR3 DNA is TGCAGTGCTGTCTGGGGGGGTACTAGCGGGAGAGGTGAGCAGTTCTTC. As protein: CSAVWGGTSGRGEQFF.

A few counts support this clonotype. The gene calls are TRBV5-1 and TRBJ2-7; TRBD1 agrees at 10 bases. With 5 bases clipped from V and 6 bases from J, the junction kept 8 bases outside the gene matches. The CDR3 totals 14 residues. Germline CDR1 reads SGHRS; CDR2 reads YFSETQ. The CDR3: CASSPGTGEGEQYF. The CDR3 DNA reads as TGCGCCAGCAGTCCCGGGACAGGGGAGGGCGAGCAGTACTTC.

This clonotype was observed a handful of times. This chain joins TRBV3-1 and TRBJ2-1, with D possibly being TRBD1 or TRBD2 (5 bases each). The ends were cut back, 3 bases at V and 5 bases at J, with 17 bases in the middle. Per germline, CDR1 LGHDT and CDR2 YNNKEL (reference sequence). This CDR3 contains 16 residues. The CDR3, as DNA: TGTGCCAGCAGCCACGCCGGGACCAAGTTTGACAATGAGCAGTTCTTC. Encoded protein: CASSHAGTKFDNEQFF.

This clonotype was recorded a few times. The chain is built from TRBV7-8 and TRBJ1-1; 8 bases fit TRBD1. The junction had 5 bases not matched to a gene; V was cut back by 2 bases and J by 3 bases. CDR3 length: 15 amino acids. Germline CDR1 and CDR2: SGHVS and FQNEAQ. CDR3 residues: CASSLPTGAYTEAFF. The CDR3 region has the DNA TGTGCCAGCAGCTTACCGACAGGGGCGTACACTGAAGCTTTCTTT.

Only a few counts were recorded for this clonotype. CDR3 DNA sequence: TGTGCCAGCAGCACAGGGAGCTCCGAGCAGTACTTC. Encoded protein: CASSTGSSEQYF. This chain uses TRBV9 with TRBJ2-7; possible D gene TRBD1, 6 bases. From germline, CDR1 is SGDLS and CDR2 YYNGEE. The CDR3 totals 12 residues. V was clipped by 4 bases and J by 6 bases, with 11 bases between them.

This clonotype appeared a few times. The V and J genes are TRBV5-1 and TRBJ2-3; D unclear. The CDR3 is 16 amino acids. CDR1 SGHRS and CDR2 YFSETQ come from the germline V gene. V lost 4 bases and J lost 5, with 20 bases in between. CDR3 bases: TGCGCCAGCAGCCTGGATGCGGAGTCTGGGGAAGATACGCAGTATTTT. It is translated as CASSLDAESGEDTQYF.

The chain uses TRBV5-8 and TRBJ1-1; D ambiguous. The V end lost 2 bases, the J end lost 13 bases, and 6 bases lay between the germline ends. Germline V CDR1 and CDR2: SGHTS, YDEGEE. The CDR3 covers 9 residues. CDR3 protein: CASSFGDFF. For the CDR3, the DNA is TGTGCCAGCAGCTTTGGTGATTTCTTT.

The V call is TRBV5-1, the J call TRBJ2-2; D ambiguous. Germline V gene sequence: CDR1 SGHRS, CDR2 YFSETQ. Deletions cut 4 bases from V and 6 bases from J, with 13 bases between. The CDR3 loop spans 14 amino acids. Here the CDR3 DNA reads TGCGCCAGCAGCACAAATTTTGGGTCCGGGGAGCTGTTTTTT. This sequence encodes CASSTNFGSGELFF.

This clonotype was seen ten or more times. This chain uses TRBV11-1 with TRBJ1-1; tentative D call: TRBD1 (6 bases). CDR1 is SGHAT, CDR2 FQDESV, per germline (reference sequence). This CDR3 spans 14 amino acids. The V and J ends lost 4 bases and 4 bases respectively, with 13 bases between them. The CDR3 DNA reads TGTGCCAGCAGCTCCAACAGAGGGGGCACTGAAGCTTTCTTT. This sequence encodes CASSSNRGGTEAFF.

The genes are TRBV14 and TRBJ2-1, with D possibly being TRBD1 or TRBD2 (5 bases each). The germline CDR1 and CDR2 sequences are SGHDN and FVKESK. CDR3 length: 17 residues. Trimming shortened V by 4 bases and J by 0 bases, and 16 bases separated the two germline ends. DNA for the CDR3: TGTGCCAGCAGCCCGACAGACTACCGGAGCTCCTACAATGAGCAGTTCTTC. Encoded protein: CASSPTDYRSSYNEQFF.

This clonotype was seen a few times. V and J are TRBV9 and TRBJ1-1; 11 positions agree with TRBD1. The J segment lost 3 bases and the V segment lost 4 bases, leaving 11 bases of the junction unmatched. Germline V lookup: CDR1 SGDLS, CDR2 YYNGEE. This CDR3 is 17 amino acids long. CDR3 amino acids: CASSPGQGALVDTEAFF. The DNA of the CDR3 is TGTGCCAGCAGCCCCGGACAGGGGGCGCTCGTAGACACTGAAGCTTTCTTT.

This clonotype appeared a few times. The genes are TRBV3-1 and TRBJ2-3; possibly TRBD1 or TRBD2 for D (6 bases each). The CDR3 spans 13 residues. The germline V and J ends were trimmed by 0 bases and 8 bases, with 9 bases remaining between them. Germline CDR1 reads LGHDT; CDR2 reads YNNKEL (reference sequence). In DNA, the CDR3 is TGTGCCAGCAGCCAAGATCCGGGGGCTACGCAGTATTTT. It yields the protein CASSQDPGATQYF.

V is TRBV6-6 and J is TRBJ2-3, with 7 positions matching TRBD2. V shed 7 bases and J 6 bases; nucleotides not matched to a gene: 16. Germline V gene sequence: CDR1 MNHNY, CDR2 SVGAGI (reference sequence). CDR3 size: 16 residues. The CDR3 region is CASISRGGSLGDTQYF. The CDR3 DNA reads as TGTGCCAGCATCAGCCGAGGCGGGAGCCTTGGGGATACGCAGTATTTT.

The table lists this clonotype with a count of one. The CDR3 region is CASSAGLADSADTQYF. The CDR3 nucleotides are TGTGCCAGCAGCGCCGGACTAGCCGATTCCGCAGATACGCAGTATTTT. This sequence joins TRBV9 and TRBJ2-3; 8 bases map to TRBD2. With V trimmed by 3 bases and J by 4 bases, 10 bases remained unmatched. Germline CDR1 reads SGDLS; CDR2 reads YYNGEE. The CDR3 sequence is 16 residues long. Full variable domain (rest looked up from reference TRBV9 and TRBJ2-3): DSGVTQTPKHLITATGQRVTLRCSPRSGDLSVYWYQQSLDQGLQFLIQYYNGEERAKGNILERFSAQQFPDLHSELNLSSLELGDSALYFCASSAGLADSADTQYFGPGTRLTVL.

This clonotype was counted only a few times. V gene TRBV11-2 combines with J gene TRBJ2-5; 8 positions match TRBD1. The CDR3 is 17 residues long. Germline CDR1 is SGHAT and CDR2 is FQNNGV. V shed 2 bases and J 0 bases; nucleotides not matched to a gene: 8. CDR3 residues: CASSLILGTGNQETQYF. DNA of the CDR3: TGTGCCAGCAGCTTAATCCTGGGGACAGGAAACCAAGAGACCCAGTACTTC.

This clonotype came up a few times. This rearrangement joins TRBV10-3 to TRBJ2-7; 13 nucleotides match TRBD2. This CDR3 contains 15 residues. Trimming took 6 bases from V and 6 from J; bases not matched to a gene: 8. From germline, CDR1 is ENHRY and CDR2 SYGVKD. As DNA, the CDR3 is TGTGCCATCAGAGGACTAGCGGGGGATGAGGGCGAGCAGTACTTC. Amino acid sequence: CAIRGLAGDEGEQYF.